What follows is one TCR beta chain and its context. Its specificity is unknown. The CDR3 consists of 17 residues. Germline loops: CDR1 SGHRS, CDR2 YFSETQ. V was trimmed by 3 bases and J by 5 bases, leaving 20 bases between them. This record comes from a study of shared clonotypes between healthy human individuals. Overall study results and limits: Blood was the only sampled material, and tissue repertoires likely differ.

A deep-level run was used for the assay. Profiled with immunoSEQ multiplex PCR; TCRdb holds only in-frame clones, not every one. Altogether 2 million to 3 million clones are present, 93% being singletons, with the ten largest covering around 0.37%. The chain couples TRBV5-1 to TRBJ2-2; TRBD1 is a possible D gene (6 bases). This sequence was found in a man aged 18 to 29 in good health. Some clones in this sample may be carry-over from other donors' samples. Specimen: naive CD4+ T cells from PBMCs. Specified subset: CD45RA+ positively selected. The CDR3 nucleotides read TGCGCCAGCAGCTCCACACCCCCAGGGGCTGGGACCGGGGAGCTGTTTTTT. Protein sequence: CASSSTPPGAGTGELFF.